This T cell receptor (beta chain) was retrieved from a study of blood T cell repertoires in COVID-19 (dated by TCRdb to about 2020). Regarding the study in general: Samples covering the acute and convalescent phases of COVID-19 were provided by collaborators in the United States, Italy and Spain. A de-identified subject ID, COVID-19 status, age in years and sex were almost always included in the sample metadata. Where HLA class I and class II types were available, the types were taken from metadata supplied by the sample provider, not from assay-based typing. Samples came from the ongoing ImmuneRACE study (first 160 participants) plus 1,254 subjects from 6 global collaborators. The prospective study material was composed of cDNA or gDNA derived from T cells, B-cell-depleted T cells, or PBMCs. Deeply sampled blood TCRbeta repertoires from subjects exposed to, actively infected with, or recovered from COVID-19 were included in the dataset. A freely available public database, intended as a resource for researchers studying the immune response to SARS-CoV-2, is where the repertoires were released.

Each collaborating institution followed its own protocols to collect whole blood in K2EDTA tubes. For TCRbeta analysis, collaborators shipped samples in one of three forms: frozen whole blood, isolated PBMCs, or DNA extracted from either of those sample types. Broader findings and caveats from the paper: How much clinical and demographic metadata was included differed by source and by participant, and the metadata was provided uncurated.

The CDR3 measures 16 amino acids from cysteine to phenylalanine. Just the 48-base CDR3 DNA is kept, in frame starting at base 1. Based on the germline V gene, the CDR1 and CDR2 sequences are LGHNT and FRNRAP. Relative to germline, V is missing 1 base and J is missing 3 bases, with 8 bases of the junction outside any gene match. The immunoSEQ Assay, a bias-controlled multiplex PCR, was used to amplify TCRbeta CDR3 regions from genomic DNA. The paper's data handling went like this. The number of nucleated cells in each sample was estimated by amplification of reference gene primers within the assay. To quantify the absolute abundance of each unique TCRbeta CDR3 rearrangement, sequence reads were collapsed and filtered. For each sample, productive Simpson clonality was calculated by taking the square root of Simpson's diversity index across productive rearrangements. Entries here come from immuneACCESS through TCRdb and include only in-frame sequences with V and J called. Some clones fail to appear in such tables; in the studies checked, an unresolved V gene covers under half of the shortfall, and the cause of the remainder is unknown. D and trimming were read from the DNA, whereas the V and J calls and clone size are those reported in that table. This sample comprises about 100,000 clones, over 75% of them detected only once. The top ten hold around 4.1% of the sample.

As concerns this clone: Its target antigen remains unknown. Per-base quality was not reported, and no clone a single base away is much larger than it.

The sequenced material came from peripheral blood. Recombination joined TRBV12-5 with TRBJ2-5; the central 7 bases match TRBD2. This clonotype was obtained from a man in his 60s with acute or convalescent COVID-19. CDR3 loop: CASGLGGSSGKETQYF. The DNA sequence is TGTGCTAGTGGTTTGGGAGGCTCTAGCGGTAAAGAGACCCAGTACTTC. When the CDR3 is completed using the reference TRBV12-5 and TRBJ2-5 genes on either side, the full variable domain is DARVTQTPRHKVTEMGQEVTMRCQPILGHNTVFWYRQTMMQGLELLAYFRNRAPLDDSGMPKDRFSAEMPDATLATLKIQPSEPRDSAVYFCASGLGGSSGKETQYFGPGTRLLVL.